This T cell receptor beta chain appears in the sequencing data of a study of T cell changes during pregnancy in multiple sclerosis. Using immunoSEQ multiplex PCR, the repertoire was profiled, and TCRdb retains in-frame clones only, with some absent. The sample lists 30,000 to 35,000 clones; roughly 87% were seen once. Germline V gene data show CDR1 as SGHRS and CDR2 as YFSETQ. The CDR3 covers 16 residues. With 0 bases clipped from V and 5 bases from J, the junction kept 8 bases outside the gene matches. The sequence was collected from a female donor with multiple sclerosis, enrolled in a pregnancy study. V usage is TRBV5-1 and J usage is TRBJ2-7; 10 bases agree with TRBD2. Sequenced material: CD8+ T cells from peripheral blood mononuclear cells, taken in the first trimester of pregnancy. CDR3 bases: TGCGCCAGCAGCTTGGTCCGAGCGGGAGGGCTGGACGAGCAGTACTTC. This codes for CASSLVRAGGLDEQYF.